Each of the 21 T cell receptor beta chains below was sequenced from the same sample in a study of chemoradiotherapy in HPV16-positive cancers. The method was immunoSEQ multiplex PCR; TCRdb's version includes in-frame clones alone and lacks a portion of them. The repertoire holds about 29,000 clones, 91% seen once, with roughly a fifth in the top ten. Sequenced material: blood, taken from a patient who underwent chemoradiotherapy. These receptors were collected from a human donor with HPV-associated anogenital cancer.

The chain joins TRBV19 to TRBJ1-6, with 7 bases fitting TRBD1. The CDR3 has 16 residues. The V and J ends lost 3 bases and 6 bases, in that order; junction bases with no gene match: 8. CDR1 and CDR2 (germline): LNHDA, SQIVND (reference sequence). CDR3 protein: CASSIGQGVTNSPLHF. The CDR3 nucleotides read TGTGCCAGTAGTATTGGGCAGGGGGTCACTAATTCACCCCTCCACTTT.

This clone was seen once. The CDR3 region has the DNA TGTGCCAGCAGGCCAGGGGGTGTTAACACTGAAGCTTTCTTT. Its protein product is CASRPGGVNTEAFF. The chain links TRBV28 to TRBJ1-1; 7 bases are a match to TRBD1. The CDR3 contains 14 residues. The germline V gene encodes CDR1 MDHEN and CDR2 SYDVKM. V was clipped by 6 bases and J by 2 bases; unmatched bases: 6. Combining the CDR3 with reference TRBV28 and TRBJ1-1 gives the whole variable domain DVKVTQSSRYLVKRTGEKVFLECVQDMDHENMFWYRQDPGLGLRLIYFSYDVKMKEKGDIPEGYSVSREKKERFSLILESASTNQTSMYLCASRPGGVNTEAFFGQGTRLTVV.

The gene calls are TRBV7-6 and TRBJ1-5, with D unresolved. The CDR3 contains 13 residues. Trimming removed 0 bases at V and 0 bases at J, with 0 bases between. Germline V gene data show CDR1 as SGHVS and CDR2 as FNYEAQ. The CDR3 protein is CASSLASNQPQHF. CDR3 sequence (DNA): TGTGCCAGCAGCTTAGCTAGCAATCAGCCCCAGCATTTT.

The chain is built from TRBV9 and TRBJ2-7; D is ambiguous. The CDR3 length is 13 residues. Trimming left V 4 bases short and J 4 bases short, with 12 bases between. Germline loops: CDR1 SGDLS, CDR2 YYNGEE. The CDR3 here is CASSPDVGYEQYF. CDR3 DNA: TGTGCCAGCAGCCCAGACGTCGGGTACGAGCAGTACTTC.

The genes are TRBV5-1 and TRBJ1-2, with TRBD1 matching over 8 bases. The CDR3 spans 13 residues. CDR1 and CDR2 from the germline V gene are SGHRS and YFSETQ. The J segment lost 7 bases and the V segment lost 4 bases, leaving 6 bases of the junction unmatched. Written as DNA, the CDR3 is TGCGCCAGCAGCCCAGGGGGCGCGAGTGGCTACACCTTC. Translating gives CASSPGGASGYTF.

The rearrangement joins TRBV5-1 to TRBJ1-1; D may be TRBD1 (6 bases). The germline V gene encodes CDR1 SGHRS and CDR2 YFSETQ. There are 15 residues in the CDR3. The V end was cut by 2 bases, the J end by 2 bases, with 13 bases between. Here the CDR3 reads CASSFGQSLNTEAFF. The DNA for the CDR3 is TGCGCCAGCAGCTTCGGACAGTCTCTTAACACTGAAGCTTTCTTT.

The chain joins TRBV6-5 to TRBJ1-2; 7 bases align to TRBD1. The CDR3 runs to 13 residues. J gave up 3 bases and V 5 bases, and 3 bases lay outside the gene matches. Germline loops: CDR1 MNHEY, CDR2 SVGAGI. The CDR3 spells CASSPGGHYGYTF. DNA for the CDR3: TGTGCCAGCAGTCCAGGGGGGCACTATGGCTACACCTTC.

The rearrangement uses TRBV19 and TRBJ1-1; TRBD1 matches at 7 bases. The V gene end was trimmed by 4 bases and the J gene end by 0 bases; junction bases not matched to a gene: 8. Germline V gene lookup returns CDR1 LNHDA and CDR2 SQIVND (reference sequence). The CDR3 is 16 amino acids. The CDR3 region is CASSTMGQRVNTEAFF. The CDR3 coding sequence is TGTGCCAGTAGTACGATGGGACAGCGGGTGAACACTGAAGCTTTCTTT.

The chain carries TRBV19 and TRBJ1-5, with 11 bases lining up with TRBD1. Germline loops: CDR1 LNHDA, CDR2 SQIVND (reference sequence). This CDR3 has 16 residues. The ends lost 0 bases at V and 5 bases at J; junction bases unmatched: 3. The CDR3 loop is CASSIEADRGHQPQHF. DNA of the CDR3: TGTGCCAGTAGTATAGAGGCGGACAGGGGGCATCAGCCCCAGCATTTT.

The V call is TRBV28, the J call TRBJ2-7, with 12 bases identical to TRBD2. The CDR3 has 17 amino acids. V gave up 6 bases and J gave up 2 bases; unmatched junction bases: 11. Germline lookup yields CDR1 MDHEN and CDR2 SYDVKM. CDR3 nucleotide sequence: TGTGCCAGCAGCCGAATCACTAGCGGGGGGTCTCCCTACGAGCAGTACTTC. Translation: CASSRITSGGSPYEQYF.

The chain recombines TRBV19 with TRBJ1-4; unclear D gene. Germline values: CDR1 LNHDA, CDR2 SQIVND (reference sequence). The germline V and J ends were trimmed by 1 base and 3 bases, with 6 bases remaining between them. The CDR3 is 14 residues long. The CDR3: CASSIVSANEKLFF. In nucleotides, the CDR3 is TGTGCCAGTAGTATAGTGTCTGCTAATGAAAAACTGTTTTTT.

The DNA for the CDR3 is TGTGCCATCAGTGAGGACAGGTCGGGCACTGAAGCTTTCTTT. This codes for CAISEDRSGTEAFF. This sequence joins TRBV10-3 and TRBJ1-1, with D maybe TRBD1 (6 bases). Per the germline V gene, CDR1 is ENHRY and CDR2 is SYGVKD. The CDR3 loop spans 14 amino acids. Between the trimmed V and J ends, which lost 2 bases and 4 bases, there was a span of 11 bases.

The chain combines TRBV15 with TRBJ2-6, with a tentative D call TRBD1 (5 bases). CDR3 length: 15 amino acids. Germline V gives CDR1 LNHNV, CDR2 YYDKDF (reference sequence). V was trimmed by 3 bases and J by 0 bases, leaving 6 bases between them. CDR3 bases: TGTGCCACCAGCAGGGACAACTCTGGGGCCAACGTCCTGACTTTC. It specifies CATSRDNSGANVLTF.

This chain joins TRBV6-5 and TRBJ2-1, with 12 bases aligning to TRBD2. Germline-derived CDR1 and CDR2 are MNHEY and SVGAGI. Unmatched junction bases numbered 2, after V lost 7 bases and J lost 4 bases. The CDR3 spans 14 residues. CDR3 sequence (DNA): TGTGCCAGCACCGGACTAGCGGGGTACAATGAGCAGTTCTTC. This encodes CASTGLAGYNEQFF.

This clone showed up just once. The V gene is TRBV19, the J gene TRBJ2-5; D uncertain. The CDR3 contains 15 residues. V lost 3 bases to trimming and J lost 2 bases, with 13 bases between them. CDR1 and CDR2 (germline): LNHDA, SQIVND (reference sequence). DNA of the CDR3: TGTGCCAGTAGTATGACGGCCACCAAACAAGAGACCCAGTACTTC. Amino acids: CASSMTATKQETQYF.

The chain employs TRBV2 and TRBJ2-1; D perhaps matches TRBD1 (6 bases). The germline V and J ends were trimmed by 8 bases and 4 bases, with 15 bases remaining between them. This CDR3 is built from 14 residues. The germline CDR1 and CDR2 sequences are SNHLY and FYNNEI. The chain's CDR3 is CASSFTDRYNEQFF. As DNA, the CDR3 is TGTGCCAGCTCCTTTACCGACAGGTACAATGAGCAGTTCTTC.

The chain recombines TRBV9 with TRBJ1-5, with D possibly TRBD1 on 5 matching bases. CDR1 is SGDLS and CDR2 is YYNGEE in the germline V gene. The CDR3 is made up of 15 amino acids. V lost 4 bases to trimming and J lost 5 bases, with 16 bases between them. CDR3 in DNA: TGTGCCAGCAGCCCGTACCAGGGACCGGATCAGCCCCAGCATTTT. Its translation: CASSPYQGPDQPQHF.

This CDR3 is CASSEDNSYNEQFF. The CDR3 DNA reads as TGTGCCAGCAGTGAGGACAACTCCTACAATGAGCAGTTCTTC. This chain uses TRBV6-5 with TRBJ2-1; TRBD1 is a possible D gene (5 bases). The CDR3 length is 14 residues. V lost 5 bases and J 0 bases, leaving 8 bases between the germline ends. CDR1 and CDR2 from the germline V gene are MNHEY and SVGAGI.

The chain uses TRBV5-1 and TRBJ2-7; D perhaps matches TRBD1 (7 bases). Per germline, CDR1 SGHRS and CDR2 YFSETQ. The CDR3 has 15 residues. Trimming shortened V by 1 base and J by 3 bases, and 14 bases separated the two germline ends. The CDR3 here is CASSLLEGAYYEQYF. CDR3 nucleotide sequence: TGCGCCAGCAGCTTGCTGGAGGGGGCTTACTACGAGCAGTACTTC.

This chain connects TRBV18 to TRBJ2-7; maybe TRBD1 (6 bases). The CDR3 covers 14 residues. V was clipped by 3 bases and J by 1 base, with 10 bases between them. The germline V gene encodes CDR1 KGHSH and CDR2 LQKENI. The CDR3 here is CASSPHRDSYEQYF. CDR3 bases: TGTGCCAGCTCACCCCACAGGGATTCCTACGAGCAGTACTTC. Together with reference TRBV18 and TRBJ2-7, the CDR3 gives the full variable domain: NAGVMQNPRHLVRRRGQEARLRCSPMKGHSHVYWYRQLPEEGLKFMVYLQKENIIDESGMPKERFSAEFPKEGPSILRIQQVVRGDSAAYFCASSPHRDSYEQYFGPGTRLTVT.

The chain joins TRBV2 to TRBJ1-5; no firm D call. The CDR3 is 16 residues long. Germline CDR1 reads SNHLY; CDR2 reads FYNNEI. Trimming took 3 bases from V and 5 from J, leaving 17 bases between them. CDR3 DNA sequence: TGTGCCAGCAGTGATGTTCAGGAGAATCCCGATCAGCCCCAGCATTTT. This gives the protein CASSDVQENPDQPQHF.